One and the same sample provided the 19 T cell receptor beta chains below, sequenced in a study of cytomegalovirus exposure and HLA in healthy donors. Primers included in the PCR were 60 Vbeta and 13 Jbeta primers. Generated by immunoSEQ multiplex PCR, the TCRdb table keeps only in-frame clones and is missing some. This table has 150,000 to 200,000 clones, 82% appearing once. The sample taken for sequencing was PBMCs. Every receptor here comes from a girl aged 2-9 years in good health and CMV-seropositive.

The V and J genes are TRBV2 and TRBJ2-5; possibly TRBD2 for D (6 bases). V lost 6 bases and J 5 bases, leaving 19 bases between the germline ends. The CDR3 is 15 amino acids. Germline lookup yields CDR1 SNHLY and CDR2 FYNNEI. Written as DNA, the CDR3 is TGTGCCAGCAGCCCCGGACTAACCCGGGGGGAGACCCAGTACTTC. Amino acids: CASSPGLTRGETQYF.

This clone turned up a few times. The chain is built from TRBV10-3 and TRBJ2-1; the match to TRBD2 covers 14 bases. Trimming at V came to 0 bases and at J to 15 bases, leaving 10 bases not matched to a gene. From germline, CDR1 is ENHRY and CDR2 SYGVKD. This CDR3 contains 16 residues. The CDR3 DNA sequence: TGTGCCATCAGTGAGTCCTACTGGACTAGCGGGGGGAGAGGGTTCTTC. Residues: CAISESYWTSGGRGFF.

The chain employs TRBV9 and TRBJ2-5; 8 bases map to TRBD1. The ends lost 4 bases at V and 3 bases at J; junction bases unmatched: 2. Per the germline V gene, CDR1 is SGDLS and CDR2 is YYNGEE. This CDR3 is built from 13 residues. The CDR3 reads CASSRTGKETQYF. In DNA form, the CDR3 reads TGTGCCAGCAGCCGGACAGGGAAAGAGACCCAGTACTTC.

The chain joins TRBV7-9 to TRBJ2-5; TRBD2 matches at 11 bases. Trimming removed 4 bases from V and 1 base from J; junction bases left unmatched: 8. The CDR3 has 17 residues. Germline V CDR1 and CDR2: SEHNR, FQNEAQ (reference sequence). The CDR3 bases are TGTGCCAGCAGCTCCCTGACTAGCGGGGCGCTCCAAGAGACCCAGTACTTC. Amino acids: CASSSLTSGALQETQYF.

V usage is TRBV11-2 and J usage is TRBJ2-3; D not resolved. Germline V gene data show CDR1 as SGHAT and CDR2 as FQNNGV. The length of the CDR3 is 11 residues. V lost 0 bases to trimming and J lost 9 bases, with 4 bases between them. The DNA for the CDR3 is TGTGCCAGCAGCTTAGATCGGACGCAGTATTTT. Amino acid sequence: CASSLDRTQYF.

This clone was seen a handful of times. The chain combines TRBV7-2 with TRBJ1-4, with a possible D match to TRBD1 (6 bases). CDR3 length: 14 amino acids. The germline V and J ends were trimmed by 5 bases and 6 bases, with 13 bases remaining between them. Germline CDR1 and CDR2: SGHTA and FQGNSA. The CDR3 nucleotides read TGTGCCAGCAGCCATAGGGGGACATATGAAAAACTGTTTTTT. This sequence encodes CASSHRGTYEKLFF.

This sequence joins TRBV28 and TRBJ1-5; 9 bases agree with TRBD1. The CDR3 has 14 residues. Germline-derived CDR1 and CDR2 are MDHEN and SYDVKM. V lost 3 bases and J lost 4; bases outside the gene matches: 1. CDR3 sequence reads: CASSLTGGNQPQHF. As DNA, the CDR3 is TGTGCCAGCAGTTTGACAGGGGGGAATCAGCCCCAGCATTTT.

The chain is built from TRBV4-1 and TRBJ1-1; D unresolved. Germline CDR1 MGHRA, CDR2 YSYEKL. V gave up 0 bases and J gave up 11 bases, with 16 bases separating them. The CDR3 is 14 residues long. CDR3 amino acids: CASSQDRGTFVAFF. In DNA, the CDR3 is TGCGCCAGCAGCCAAGATCGGGGAACGTTTGTGGCTTTCTTT.

This chain uses TRBV4-1 with TRBJ1-4; D gene unclear. V was shortened by 4 bases and J by 0 bases, with 9 bases between the two germline ends. This CDR3 comprises 15 residues. Germline CDR1 MGHRA, CDR2 YSYEKL. The CDR3 loop is CASSLLAATNEKLFF. In DNA form, the CDR3 reads TGCGCCAGCAGCCTCTTGGCCGCAACTAATGAAAAACTGTTTTTT.

This chain connects TRBV28 to TRBJ1-5; D may be TRBD1 (5 bases). This CDR3 contains 17 residues. Trimming removed 6 bases at V and 5 bases at J, with 23 bases between. The germline V gene encodes CDR1 MDHEN and CDR2 SYDVKM. In DNA, the CDR3 is TGTGCCAGCAGCCCCCCCTCGGGCAGGGTGTTACATCAGCCCCAGCATTTT. Amino acid sequence: CASSPPSGRVLHQPQHF.

The chain combines TRBV29-1 with TRBJ2-5, with D tentatively TRBD2 (8 bases). Germline V gene data show CDR1 as SQVTM and CDR2 as ANQGSEA. Trimming removed 7 bases at V and 6 bases at J, with 30 bases between. The CDR3 loop spans 17 amino acids. The CDR3 here is CSELRDRRVAGRQTQYF. CDR3 nucleotides: TGCAGCGAGCTCCGGGACAGAAGGGTAGCGGGAAGGCAGACCCAGTACTTC.

Only a few counts were recorded for this clone. The rearrangement joins TRBV4-2 to TRBJ2-1; TRBD2 matches at 10 bases. The germline V gene encodes CDR1 LGHNA and CDR2 YNFKEQ. V dropped 0 bases and J dropped 14; count of bases not matched to a gene: 10. The CDR3 is 15 residues long. CDR3 DNA: TGTGCCAGCAGCCAAGATCGTGGGACTAGCGCGGAAAAGTTCTTC. Its translation: CASSQDRGTSAEKFF.

The CDR3 DNA reads as TGTGCCAGCTCACAAGCGGGAGGGGCGGATACGCAGTATTTT. It codes for CASSQAGGADTQYF. The chain uses TRBV18 and TRBJ2-3, with 10 positions matching TRBD2. CDR3 length: 14 amino acids. J lost 6 bases, V lost 4 bases, and 4 bases had no gene match. The germline gives CDR1 KGHSH, CDR2 LQKENI.

The chain employs TRBV30 and TRBJ2-1; perhaps TRBD2 as D (5 bases). This CDR3 comprises 14 residues. Germline V gives CDR1 GTSNPN, CDR2 SVGIG (reference sequence). Trimming removed 0 bases at V and 3 bases at J, with 9 bases between. The CDR3 spells CAWSVTGIYNEQFF. CDR3 nucleotide sequence: TGTGCCTGGAGTGTGACCGGGATCTACAATGAGCAGTTCTTC.

The chain joins TRBV30 to TRBJ1-2; D gene ambiguous. V was shortened by 0 bases and J by 4 bases, with 9 bases between the two germline ends. In germline, CDR1 is GTSNPN, CDR2 SVGIG (reference sequence). This CDR3 region has 13 residues. CDR3 sequence reads: CAWSVGSVYGYTF. As DNA, the CDR3 is TGTGCCTGGAGTGTAGGCAGCGTCTATGGCTACACCTTC.

The chain is built from TRBV19 and TRBJ2-6; TRBD2 might be the D (5 bases). V was shortened by 3 bases and J by 0 bases, with 15 bases between the two germline ends. The CDR3 extends over 18 amino acids. The V gene's germline CDR1 is LNHDA and CDR2 SQIVND (reference sequence). As DNA, the CDR3 is TGTGCCAGTAGTATTAGGGAGCTCGGATACTCTGGGGCCAACGTCCTGACTTTC. It specifies CASSIRELGYSGANVLTF.

The rearrangement links TRBV15 to TRBJ2-3; 8 bases line up with TRBD1. J gave up 13 bases and V 5 bases, and 14 bases lay outside the gene matches. Looked up from germline, CDR1 is LNHNV and CDR2 is YYDKDF (reference sequence). This CDR3 has 14 residues. The CDR3 is CATSGERTGSQKYF. The CDR3 coding sequence is TGTGCCACCAGCGGCGAACGGACAGGGTCCCAGAAGTATTTT.

The chain joins TRBV6-5 to TRBJ1-2, with 7 nucleotides matching TRBD1. The CDR3 spans 15 residues. Germline-derived CDR1 and CDR2 are MNHEY and SVGAGI. Losses at the gene ends were 5 bases for V and 6 bases for J; bases not matched to a gene: 12. CDR3 residues: CASSRNPQGGDGYTF. CDR3 sequence (DNA): TGTGCCAGCAGTCGCAACCCCCAGGGGGGAGATGGCTACACCTTC.

The J gene is TRBJ1-5, the V gene TRBV27; possibly TRBD1 for D (5 bases). V was clipped by 6 bases and J by 6 bases, with 15 bases between them. Germline V gene lookup returns CDR1 MNHEY and CDR2 SMNVEV (reference sequence). This CDR3 contains 14 residues. The CDR3 is CASSWGVGVQPQHF. The CDR3 DNA reads TGTGCCAGCAGCTGGGGGGTCGGGGTTCAGCCCCAGCATTTT.